This entry lists 30 T cell receptor beta chains sequenced from one sample in a study of OX40 agonist ivuxolimab in advanced cancers. Receptors were amplified or captured by the immunoSEQ multiplex PCR assay. What TCRdb holds here is the immuneACCESS table cut down to in-frame rearrangements. Part of the clones is not present; checked against another copy, under half of the missing clones reflect an unresolved V gene, and the others are unexplained. The sample records tens of thousands of clones, around 92% of which are singletons. About a tenth of the sample is taken by the ten largest. Here the sequenced sample was CD4+ or CD8+ T cells sorted from blood, taken in a trial of the OX40 agonist ivuxolimab. The source is an adult with an advanced solid tumor such as melanoma, head and neck, liver or kidney cancer.

The CDR3 DNA follows: TGTGCCAGCAGTGAAAACTTTCGCACAGATACGCAGTATTTT. Amino acid sequence: CASSENFRTDTQYF. The chain employs TRBV2 and TRBJ2-3, with D unresolved. Germline values: CDR1 SNHLY, CDR2 FYNNEI. Between the trimmed V and J ends, which lost 2 bases and 1 base, there was a span of 7 bases. The CDR3 length is 14 residues.

This chain links TRBV15 with TRBJ2-3; possible D gene TRBD1, 5 bases. The CDR3 is 13 amino acids. V lost 3 bases and J lost 5, with 9 bases in between. CDR1 and CDR2 (germline): LNHNV, YYDKDF (reference sequence). The DNA of the CDR3 is TGTGCCACCAGCAGGGGTGACAGAGATACGCAGTATTTT. Translating gives CATSRGDRDTQYF.

This chain links TRBV7-2 with TRBJ2-5; a possible D gene is TRBD1 (6 bases). The V gene's germline CDR1 is SGHTA and CDR2 FQGNSA. The V end lost 2 bases, the J end lost 7 bases, and 17 bases lay between the germline ends. CDR3 length: 15 amino acids. For the CDR3, the DNA is TGTGCCAGCAGCTTAAGGGGGTGGGGAGCTGTGACCCAGTACTTC. It codes for CASSLRGWGAVTQYF.

V gene TRBV5-1 combines with J gene TRBJ2-5, with 12 nucleotides matching TRBD2. This CDR3 has 17 residues. After removal of 3 bases from V and 5 bases from J, the junction contained 11 bases not matched to a gene. Germline CDR1 reads SGHRS; CDR2 reads YFSETQ. DNA for the CDR3: TGCGCCAGCAGCTCTAGCGGGAGGGCCGCGAGAGGTGAGACCCAGTACTTC. It translates to CASSSSGRAARGETQYF.

This clone occurred once. V is TRBV20-1 and J is TRBJ2-5; D is undetermined. CDR1 and CDR2 (germline): DFQATT, SNEGSKA (reference sequence). Trimming took off 6 bases at V and 5 bases at J, with 10 bases between the two ends. The CDR3 length is 11 residues. The CDR3 region is CSAPFWETQYF. For the CDR3, the DNA is TGCAGTGCACCGTTCTGGGAGACCCAGTACTTC.

The chain couples TRBV10-2 to TRBJ2-5; 7 nucleotides agree with TRBD1. The CDR3 has 15 residues. CDR1 and CDR2 from the germline V gene are WSHSY and SAAADI. V shed 3 bases and J 1 base; nucleotides not matched to a gene: 5. CDR3: CASSDPRTGQETQYF. CDR3 coding DNA: TGCGCCAGCAGTGACCCAAGGACAGGCCAAGAGACCCAGTACTTC.

CDR3: CASSPSGESVEQYF. The CDR3 nucleotides are TGCGCCAGCAGCCCTTCCGGGGAGTCTGTCGAGCAGTACTTC. The rearrangement links TRBV5-1 to TRBJ2-7, with D perhaps matching TRBD2 (5 bases). V was shortened by 4 bases and J by 6 bases, with 17 bases between the two germline ends. The CDR3 loop spans 14 amino acids. Germline CDR1 and CDR2: SGHRS and YFSETQ.

CDR3 in DNA: TGCGCCAGCAGCCCAGGGACAGGGGCGCCTCACTATAGCTACGAGCAGTACTTC. Residues: CASSPGTGAPHYSYEQYF. The chain links TRBV5-1 to TRBJ2-7; 10 bases line up with TRBD1. The CDR3 is 18 amino acids. Germline CDR1 is SGHRS and CDR2 is YFSETQ. V lost 4 bases to trimming and J lost 3 bases; unmatched junction nucleotides: 16.

The chain couples TRBV6-5 to TRBJ2-3; no definite D call. Germline-derived CDR1 and CDR2 are MNHEY and SVGAGI. V shed 3 bases and J shed 2 bases, with 6 bases lying between them. The CDR3 spans 13 residues. The CDR3 DNA reads as TGTGCCAGCAGTTATTCTTACACAGATACGCAGTATTTT. Translation: CASSYSYTDTQYF.

The J gene is TRBJ1-5, the V gene TRBV4-2; TRBD1 aligns across 10 bases. The germline V gene encodes CDR1 LGHNA and CDR2 YNFKEQ. The V gene end was trimmed by 4 bases and the J gene end by 6 bases; junction bases not matched to a gene: 12. The CDR3 has 17 amino acids. The CDR3 DNA follows: TGTGCCAGCAGCCCACTTTGGACGGACAGGGGGAGTCAGCCCCAGCATTTT. Amino acids: CASSPLWTDRGSQPQHF.

This clone was found a few times. The chain combines TRBV12-5 with TRBJ1-5, with D possibly being TRBD1 (5 bases). Trimming removed 7 bases at V and 7 bases at J, with 11 bases between. The CDR3 is 12 residues long. Germline-derived CDR1 and CDR2 are LGHNT and FRNRAP. The CDR3 nucleotides are TGTGCTAGTGCCCGCCAGGGCCAGCCCCAGCATTTT. Translating it yields CASARQGQPQHF.

This clone was recorded a few times. The gene calls are TRBV11-2 and TRBJ1-6; D not certain. V was trimmed by 0 bases and J by 8 bases, leaving 11 bases between them. Looked up from germline, CDR1 is SGHAT and CDR2 is FQNNGV. The CDR3 has 15 amino acids. The CDR3 loop is CASSLELTGDSPLHF. For the CDR3, the DNA is TGTGCCAGCAGCTTAGAACTCACGGGCGATTCACCCCTCCACTTT.

The chain employs TRBV6-4 and TRBJ1-1; no definite D call. The CDR3 is made up of 13 amino acids. The germline V and J ends were trimmed by 3 bases and 4 bases, with 9 bases remaining between them. Germline loops: CDR1 MRHNA, CDR2 SNTAGT. CDR3 residues: CASSEKGGTEAFF. In nucleotides, the CDR3 is TGTGCCAGCAGTGAAAAGGGCGGCACTGAAGCTTTCTTT.

This chain uses TRBV10-3 with TRBJ2-7, with a possible D match to TRBD2 (5 bases). The CDR3 spans 15 residues. Between the trimmed V and J ends, which lost 5 bases and 1 base, there was a span of 15 bases. In germline, CDR1 is ENHRY, CDR2 SYGVKD. CDR3 in DNA: TGTGCCATCAGTTCCGGGATGACCCATTCCTACGAGCAGTACTTC. It translates to CAISSGMTHSYEQYF.

The rearrangement joins TRBV7-4 to TRBJ2-7; D is uncertain. CDR1 and CDR2 from the germline V gene are SGHVT and SQSDAQ. V lost 5 bases and J lost 7, with 9 bases in between. The CDR3 spans 11 residues. The CDR3 DNA follows: TGTGCCAGCAGCCCTTTTATAGAGCAGTACTTC. It is translated as CASSPFIEQYF.

The J gene is TRBJ2-7, the V gene TRBV5-1; 10 positions match TRBD2. There are 15 residues in the CDR3. From germline, CDR1 is SGHRS and CDR2 YFSETQ. J gave up 4 bases and V 4 bases, and 8 bases lay outside the gene matches. The CDR3 protein is CASSPRAGGLYEQYF. CDR3 coding DNA: TGCGCCAGCAGCCCTCGAGCGGGAGGGCTTTACGAGCAGTACTTC.

The chain uses TRBV5-6 and TRBJ1-6; D remains unclear. CDR3 length: 14 amino acids. The germline V and J ends were trimmed by 0 bases and 5 bases, with 6 bases remaining between them. Germline CDR1 and CDR2: SGHDT and YYEEEE. CDR3 nucleotides: TGTGCCAGCAGCTTGGGGCAGCATAATTCACCCCTCCACTTT. Protein product: CASSLGQHNSPLHF.

The rearrangement links TRBV18 to TRBJ2-1; tentatively, D is TRBD2 (6 bases). Deletions cut 4 bases from V and 8 bases from J, with 15 bases between. This CDR3 is 14 amino acids long. Per the germline V gene, CDR1 is KGHSH and CDR2 is LQKENI. The CDR3 here is CASSLAGTLYEQFF. The CDR3 DNA sequence: TGTGCCAGCTCACTCGCCGGGACTCTTTATGAGCAGTTCTTC. Together with reference TRBV18 and TRBJ2-1, the CDR3 gives the full variable domain: NAGVMQNPRHLVRRRGQEARLRCSPMKGHSHVYWYRQLPEEGLKFMVYLQKENIIDESGMPKERFSAEFPKEGPSILRIQQVVRGDSAAYFCASSLAGTLYEQFFGPGTRLTVL.

The chain couples TRBV20-1 to TRBJ1-1; D call uncertain. This CDR3 region has 11 residues. CDR1 is DFQATT, CDR2 SNEGSKA, per germline (reference sequence). V was pared by 4 bases and J by 6 bases, with 9 bases between. Written as DNA, the CDR3 is TGCAGTGCTACCAACGTAGCTGAAGCTTTCTTT. It codes for CSATNVAEAFF.

The chain joins TRBV11-2 to TRBJ1-2, with unresolved D. Trimming pared 0 bases from V and 3 bases from J, leaving 20 bases between. This CDR3 contains 18 residues. The germline V gene has CDR1 SGHAT and CDR2 FQNNGV. The CDR3 sequence is CASSLDSVRRRRDYGYTF. The CDR3 nucleotides read TGTGCCAGCAGCTTAGATTCGGTCAGGCGCCGGCGAGACTATGGCTACACCTTC.

This chain joins TRBV6-5 and TRBJ2-7, with D perhaps assigned TRBD1 or TRBD2 (5 bases each). Germline assignment: CDR1 MNHEY and CDR2 SVGAGI. The ends were cut back, 0 bases at V and 5 bases at J, with 14 bases in the middle. This CDR3 region has 15 residues. Here the CDR3 reads CASSYSMVRGDEQYF. The CDR3 nucleotides read TGTGCCAGCAGTTACTCGATGGTTCGAGGGGACGAGCAGTACTTC.

This clone appeared once. V gene TRBV5-1 combines with J gene TRBJ1-1; TRBD1 might be the D (6 bases). Deletions cut 3 bases from V and 4 bases from J, with 10 bases between. Germline V lookup: CDR1 SGHRS, CDR2 YFSETQ. There are 13 residues in the CDR3. The CDR3 bases are TGCGCCAGCAGCTGGTTACAGGGCACTGAAGCTTTCTTT. Translated: CASSWLQGTEAFF.

The rearrangement links TRBV6-1 to TRBJ2-5, with D tentatively TRBD2 (6 bases). From germline, CDR1 is MNHNS and CDR2 SASEGT. V was pared by 1 base and J by 7 bases, with 10 bases between. The CDR3 runs to 13 residues. The CDR3 DNA reads as TGTGCCAGCAGTGAAGGCGGGGCCGTGACCCAGTACTTC. This sequence encodes CASSEGGAVTQYF.

The CDR3 DNA follows: TGTGCCAGCAGCTTAGGGGGTCCGATGAACACTGAAGCTTTCTTT. The encoded protein is CASSLGGPMNTEAFF. The chain couples TRBV7-6 to TRBJ1-1, with D unclear. This CDR3 region has 15 residues. Germline CDR1 SGHVS, CDR2 FNYEAQ. The ends were cut back, 1 base at V and 0 bases at J, with 9 bases in the middle. The whole variable domain, filled in from reference TRBV7-6 and TRBJ1-1, reads GAGVSQSPRYKVTKRGQDVALRCDPISGHVSLYWYRQALGQGPEFLTYFNYEAQQDKSGLPNDRFSAERPEGSISTLTIQRTEQRDSAMYRCASSLGGPMNTEAFFGQGTRLTVV.

The CDR3 sequence: CADRGRDGNQPQHF. CDR3 sequence (DNA): TGTGCCGACAGGGGTAGGGATGGCAATCAGCCCCAGCATTTT. V usage is TRBV6-7 and J usage is TRBJ1-5, with 8 bases aligning to TRBD1. TRBV6-7 is known as an ORF, though its function is uncertain. J was trimmed by 2 bases and V by 11 bases; bases with no gene match: 8. CDR3 length equals 14 residues.

The count of this clone is one. V gene TRBV29-1 combines with J gene TRBJ2-1; D not resolved. Trimming cost V 7 bases and J 5 bases, with 12 bases left between them. Per the germline V gene, CDR1 is SQVTM and CDR2 is ANQGSEA. The CDR3 is 12 amino acids. CDR3 bases: TGCAGCGGGAACCGGGCCAACAATGAGCAGTTCTTC. As protein: CSGNRANNEQFF.

J is TRBJ2-2 and V is TRBV5-4; D is unresolved. There are 13 residues in the CDR3. CDR1 and CDR2 (germline): SGHNT, YYREEE (reference sequence). V gave up 1 base and J gave up 4 bases, with 5 bases separating them. CDR3 residues: CASSLSSTGELFF. The CDR3 coding sequence is TGTGCCAGCAGCTTGTCGTCCACCGGGGAGCTGTTTTTT.

The chain links TRBV6-5 to TRBJ1-1; D might be TRBD1 (5 bases). V lost 0 bases to trimming and J lost 7 bases, with 9 bases between them. The CDR3 spans 13 residues. Germline V gene lookup returns CDR1 MNHEY and CDR2 SVGAGI. CDR3 sequence reads: CASSYSGRGEAFF. In DNA form, the CDR3 reads TGTGCCAGCAGTTACTCAGGTAGGGGTGAAGCTTTCTTT.

The chain couples TRBV7-2 to TRBJ2-1; 7 nucleotides align to TRBD2. The CDR3 covers 14 residues. The ends lost 9 bases at V and 7 bases at J; junction bases unmatched: 12. Germline V CDR1 and CDR2: SGHTA, FQGNSA. Here the CDR3 DNA reads TGTGCCAGTTGTAGGGGCCGGGAGGAGAATGAGCAGTTCTTC. This codes for CASCRGREENEQFF.

This chain uses TRBV6-6 with TRBJ2-2; D not resolved. CDR1 and CDR2 (germline): MNHNY, SVGAGI (reference sequence). The CDR3 is 14 amino acids. V lost 5 bases and J lost 6, with 13 bases in between. DNA for the CDR3: TGTGCCAGCAGTCAACAACCGGGTTCCGGGGAGCTGTTTTTT. Translating gives CASSQQPGSGELFF.